These 31 T cell receptor beta chains were sequenced from one sample in a study of CDR3 diversity in severe acne. Using its own MiXCR run on the PCR reads, TCRdb lists one record per CDR3 protein. The sample yields around 83,000 distinct CDR3 sequences, approximately 49% seen once. Sequencing used blood. The receptors were sampled from a male donor with severe acne vulgaris.

V and J are TRBV15 and TRBJ2-3, with 10 positions matching TRBD1. The CDR3 runs to 14 residues. The V and J ends lost 9 bases and 6 bases, in that order; junction bases with no gene match: 9. Germline CDR1 is LNHNV and CDR2 is YYDKDF (reference sequence). The CDR3 coding sequence is TGTGCCACGTGCAGGGACAGGGGTTCCGATACGCAGTATTTT. Translated: CATCRDRGSDTQYF.

This clonotype was picked up one time. A read error may explain this, as a much larger clone is one base away. V usage is TRBV5-1 and J usage is TRBJ2-2; D is perhaps TRBD2 (5 bases). CDR3 length: 14 amino acids. Looked up from germline, CDR1 is SGHRS and CDR2 is YFSETQ. CDR3 amino acids: CASRVDPQAGELLF. CDR3 coding DNA: TGCGCCAGCAGAGTAGACCCGCAGGCCGGGGAGCTGCTTTTT.

Of note for this clonotype: Because the CDR3 is missing its conserved closing phenylalanine or tryptophan, this is likely a read error. The DNA is omitted, as the CDR3 cannot be located on it reliably, and the CDR3 follows TCRdb's listing. The V gene is TRBV15, the J gene TRBJ1-1. The CDR3 length is 8 residues, termini included. Germline-derived CDR1 and CDR2 are LNHNV and YYDKDF (reference sequence). The CDR3 here is CATSRESP.

In this sample, this clonotype turned up many times. V is TRBV7-9 and J is TRBJ2-1, with a tentative D call TRBD2 (5 bases). Per the germline V gene, CDR1 is SEHNR and CDR2 is FQNEAQ (reference sequence). Trimming shortened V by 7 bases and J by 7 bases, and 14 bases separated the two germline ends. CDR3 length: 13 residues. CDR3 nucleotide sequence: TGTGCCAGCAACCCCGGAGGCCCGAATGAGCAGTTCTTC. It encodes CASNPGGPNEQFF.

A word on this clonotype: Since the CDR3 does not end with the conserved phenylalanine or tryptophan, this likely comes from a read error. It is unclear where the CDR3 begins or ends on the DNA, so no DNA is shown, and the CDR3 is as TCRdb lists it. The chain links TRBV20-1 to TRBJ2-2. Counting both end residues, the CDR3 totals 12 amino acids. Germline values: CDR1 DFQATT, CDR2 SNEGSKA (reference sequence). The CDR3 loop reads CCASGNTGELSL.

In its sample, this clonotype was seen many times. The chain uses TRBV6-6 and TRBJ2-6; 9 bases are shared with TRBD1. V trimming: 7 bases; J trimming: 0 bases; junction bases outside the gene matches: 13. CDR3 length equals 19 residues. Germline CDR1 MNHNY, CDR2 SVGAGI (reference sequence). The CDR3 loop reads CASTVRDRATDSGANVLTF. CDR3 nucleotides: TGTGCCAGCACCGTACGGGACAGGGCTACCGACTCTGGGGCCAACGTCCTGACTTTC.

To note about this clonotype: A read error is possible here, since a much larger clone lies one base away. The chain recombines TRBV7-6 with TRBJ1-1; 7 bases line up with TRBD1. The CDR3 is 16 residues long. Trimming took 7 bases from V and 0 from J; bases not matched to a gene: 11. Germline V lookup: CDR1 SGHVS, CDR2 FNYEAQ. The CDR3 bases are TGTGCCAGCAACCGAGGGACAGACCAGTTGAACACTGAAGCTTTCTTT. Translation: CASNRGTDQLNTEAFF.

V is TRBV14 and J is TRBJ2-3, with TRBD1 as a possible D gene (5 bases). CDR3 size: 15 residues. Germline lookup yields CDR1 SGHDN and CDR2 FVKESK. Trimming stripped 4 bases from V and 0 bases from J, with 11 bases between. The CDR3 DNA sequence: TGTGCCAGCAGCCGTACAGGAGCTAGCACAGATACGCAGTATTTT. This encodes CASSRTGASTDTQYF. Together with reference TRBV14 and TRBJ2-3, the CDR3 gives the full variable domain: EAGVTQFPSHSVIEKGQTVTLRCDPISGHDNLYWYRRVMGKEIKFLLHFVKESKQDESGMPNNRFLAERTGGTYSTLKVQPAELEDSGVYFCASSRTGASTDTQYFGPGTRLTVL.

DNA for the CDR3: TGTGCCGTTAGGGGGCAGGGGGAGGAATCTGGCTACACCTTC. It is translated as CAVRGQGEESGYTF. The rearrangement uses TRBV7-8 and TRBJ1-2; 7 bases align to TRBD1. Germline trimming cut 11 bases from V and 7 bases from J; bases unmatched to any gene: 16. The CDR3 consists of 14 residues. The germline CDR1 and CDR2 sequences are SGHVS and FQNEAQ.

The V and J genes are TRBV10-3 and TRBJ1-2, with a tentative D call TRBD1 (5 bases). Germline CDR1 and CDR2: ENHRY and SYGVKD. Trimming shortened V by 10 bases and J by 4 bases, and 22 bases separated the two germline ends. The CDR3 length is 15 residues. CDR3 DNA: TGTGCCAGCAGGGAGGGGCAGCGTGGGAGCTATGGCTACACCTTC. Translated: CASREGQRGSYGYTF.

This clonotype was counted at least ten times. The chain carries TRBV20-1 and TRBJ1-5; TRBD1 is a possible D gene (5 bases). Germline V CDR1 and CDR2: DFQATT, SNEGSKA (reference sequence). V gave up 4 bases and J gave up 0 bases, with 13 bases separating them. The CDR3 consists of 15 residues. The CDR3 coding sequence is TGCAGTGCTAAGGCGGGGGGTAATAGCAATCAGCCCCAGCATTTT. Translating it yields CSAKAGGNSNQPQHF.

This clonotype has just a few counts. This rearrangement joins TRBV4-1 to TRBJ2-7; 11 nucleotides line up with TRBD2. The J segment lost 7 bases and the V segment lost 2 bases, leaving 7 bases of the junction unmatched. From germline, CDR1 is MGHRA and CDR2 YSYEKL. This CDR3 has 15 amino acids. In nucleotides, the CDR3 is TGCGCCAGCAGCCAAATACTAGCGGGAGAGCGGGAGCAGTACTTC. It translates to CASSQILAGEREQYF.

This clonotype was recorded at least ten times. The V call is TRBV15, the J call TRBJ2-7; D may be TRBD1 (6 bases). The CDR3 covers 14 residues. The germline V gene encodes CDR1 LNHNV and CDR2 YYDKDF (reference sequence). Trimming stripped 1 base from V and 5 bases from J, with 12 bases between. CDR3 amino acids: CATSRGSGDHEQYF. CDR3 coding DNA: TGTGCCACCAGCAGAGGATCAGGGGACCACGAGCAGTACTTC.

This chain uses TRBV7-3 with TRBJ1-1; D is unclear. This CDR3 region has 12 residues. The V gene lost 2 bases and the J gene lost 7 bases, with 8 bases spanning the gap. Germline V gene data show CDR1 as SGHTA and CDR2 as FQGTGA. CDR3 DNA: TGTGCCAGCAGCTTAGGTCCGGTTGAAGCTTTCTTT. Protein product: CASSLGPVEAFF.

In this sample, this clonotype turned up many times. J is TRBJ2-2 and V is TRBV25-1; D gene ambiguous. CDR3 size: 11 residues. The germline CDR1 and CDR2 sequences are MGHDK and SYGVNS. V gave up 3 bases and J gave up 7 bases, with 3 bases separating them. The CDR3 sequence is CASSDHGELFF. The CDR3 coding sequence is TGTGCCAGCAGTGACCACGGGGAGCTGTTTTTT.

Points on this clonotype: A read error may explain this, as a much larger clone is one base away. The V and J genes are TRBV15 and TRBJ2-2; 9 nucleotides align to TRBD1. The CDR3 length is 14 residues. The germline V gene encodes CDR1 LNHNV and CDR2 YYDKDF (reference sequence). V lost 6 bases and J lost 3; bases outside the gene matches: 2. The CDR3 here is CATRRDRDTGELFF. CDR3 DNA: TGTGCCACCAGACGGGACAGGGACACCGGGGAGCTGTTTTTT.

The chain joins TRBV11-2 to TRBJ2-3, with 11 nucleotides matching TRBD2. CDR1 and CDR2 (germline): SGHAT, FQNNGV. There are 16 residues in the CDR3. V shed 4 bases and J 0 bases; nucleotides not matched to a gene: 3. The CDR3 region is CASSSRLAGSTDTQYF. As DNA, the CDR3 is TGTGCCAGCAGCTCACGACTAGCGGGGAGCACAGATACGCAGTATTTT.

Details on this clonotype: A read error may explain this, as a much larger clone is one base away. The chain is built from TRBV10-1 and TRBJ1-1; D not resolved. CDR3 size: 13 residues. CDR1 and CDR2 (germline): WNHNN, SYGVQD (reference sequence). The CDR3 DNA is TGCGCCAGCAGTGAGGACTCCAACACTGAAGCTCTCTTT. Residues: CASSEDSNTEALF.

This clonotype ranks as medium-sized. The chain couples TRBV29-1 to TRBJ2-3, with D perhaps TRBD2 (5 bases). Germline V gene data show CDR1 as SQVTM and CDR2 as ANQGSEA. Trimming cost V 0 bases and J 2 bases, with 12 bases left between them. CDR3 length: 15 residues. The CDR3 DNA sequence: TGCAGCGTTGAAGATCTCGGACTCCACACAGATACGCAGTATTTT. It translates to CSVEDLGLHTDTQYF.

J is TRBJ1-5 and V is TRBV10-3; no definite D call. CDR3 size: 15 residues. Per germline, CDR1 ENHRY and CDR2 SYGVKD. The V end lost 0 bases, the J end lost 7 bases, and 13 bases lay between the germline ends. The CDR3 nucleotides read TGTGCCATCAGTGAGTCGATGGCAGGAGCCCAGCCCCAGCATTTT. Translated: CAISESMAGAQPQHF.

This clonotype came up a few times. V is TRBV30 and J is TRBJ1-5, with D unresolved. This CDR3 region has 12 residues. Looked up from germline, CDR1 is GTSNPN and CDR2 is SVGIG (reference sequence). V was clipped by 1 base and J by 5 bases, with 6 bases between them. This CDR3 is CAWSEGYQPQHF. The CDR3 region has the DNA TGTGCCTGGAGTGAAGGGTATCAGCCCCAGCATTTT.

This clonotype was seen ten or more times. This chain uses TRBV7-2 with TRBJ2-5; D is unclear. The CDR3 sequence is 12 residues long. Trimming removed 0 bases at V and 4 bases at J, with 3 bases between. Germline-derived CDR1 and CDR2 are SGHTA and FQGNSA. The CDR3: CASSLALETQYF. The CDR3 DNA follows: TGTGCCAGCAGCTTAGCCCTAGAGACCCAGTACTTC.

The chain couples TRBV5-1 to TRBJ1-1, with no clear D. Trimming took off 5 bases at V and 5 bases at J, with 10 bases between the two ends. In germline, CDR1 is SGHRS, CDR2 YFSETQ. This CDR3 has 12 residues. This CDR3 is CASSDAGTEAFF. DNA for the CDR3: TGCGCCAGCAGTGACGCCGGGACTGAAGCTTTCTTT.

Concerning this clonotype: One end of the junction does not line up with germline, which may come from a read error. This chain links TRBV7-6 with TRBJ1-1, with D perhaps matching TRBD1 (5 bases). Germline CDR1 reads SGHVS; CDR2 reads FNYEAQ. The CDR3 totals 14 residues. CDR3 in DNA: TGTGCCAGCAGCTCCCAGGGTGTGAGCACTGAAGCCTTCTTT. It yields the protein CASSSQGVSTEAFF. Full variable domain (rest looked up from reference TRBV7-6 and TRBJ1-1): GAGVSQSPRYKVTKRGQDVALRCDPISGHVSLYWYRQALGQGPEFLTYFNYEAQQDKSGLPNDRFSAERPEGSISTLTIQRTEQRDSAMYRCASSSQGVSTEAFFGQGTRLTVV.

The chain recombines TRBV10-3 with TRBJ2-7, with D perhaps matching TRBD2 (5 bases). Germline CDR1 ENHRY, CDR2 SYGVKD. The CDR3 covers 13 residues. V lost 5 bases and J lost 0, with 8 bases in between. Here the CDR3 reads CAISYGISYEQYF. CDR3 in DNA: TGTGCCATCAGTTACGGGATCTCCTACGAGCAGTACTTC.

This clonotype was observed a single time. With a much larger clone just one base away, this may be a read error. The genes are TRBV20-1 and TRBJ1-2, with D maybe TRBD1 (6 bases). Germline lookup yields CDR1 DFQATT and CDR2 SNEGSKA (reference sequence). CDR3 size: 14 residues. V was clipped by 3 bases and J by 6 bases, with 17 bases between them. The CDR3 nucleotides read TGCAGTGCTAGTAGAGAGGGGGGCAACCATGGCTACACCTTC. Amino acid sequence: CSASREGGNHGYTF.

This clonotype was picked up many times. This sequence joins TRBV29-1 and TRBJ1-2, with TRBD1 as a possible D gene (6 bases). CDR1 and CDR2 (germline): SQVTM, ANQGSEA. The germline V and J ends were trimmed by 7 bases and 7 bases, with 16 bases remaining between them. The CDR3 has 12 residues. The CDR3 region is CSAGDRMGGYTF. The DNA of the CDR3 is TGCAGCGCGGGAGACAGGATGGGTGGCTACACCTTC.

This clonotype was detected only a few times. One base away lies a much larger clone, so this may be a sequencing read error. The missing conserved phenylalanine or tryptophan at the end of this CDR3 makes a read error likely. The DNA of the CDR3 is TGCGCCAGCTCTTACTGGGACAGGGTTGAGACCCAGTACCTC. Encoded protein: CASSYWDRVETQYL. J is TRBJ2-5 and V is TRBV10-2; 9 bases agree with TRBD1. CDR3 length: 14 residues. V shed 8 bases, J shed 5 bases, and the junction held 9 bases outside the gene matches. Germline V gives CDR1 WSHSY, CDR2 SAAADI.

This clonotype was recorded at least ten times. V and J are TRBV10-3 and TRBJ2-7; TRBD2 might be the D (6 bases). This CDR3 region has 16 residues. With 0 bases removed from V and 2 bases from J, the gap between germline ends came to 14 bases. Germline CDR1 is ENHRY and CDR2 is SYGVKD. CDR3 coding DNA: TGTGCCATCAGTGAGTCGCCGACTAGTCCTACCTACGAGCAGTACTTC. It specifies CAISESPTSPTYEQYF.

This clonotype was detected many times. CDR3 region: CASSLFAGDQPQHF. CDR3 in DNA: TGCGCCAGCAGCTTGTTCGCAGGGGACCAGCCCCAGCATTTT. The chain is built from TRBV5-1 and TRBJ1-5; perhaps TRBD1 as D (6 bases). Trimming cost V 1 base and J 7 bases, with 12 bases left between them. Germline V lookup: CDR1 SGHRS, CDR2 YFSETQ. This CDR3 is built from 14 residues.

The chain employs TRBV4-1 and TRBJ1-3; D not resolved. V was clipped by 4 bases and J by 0 bases, with 10 bases between them. From germline, CDR1 is MGHRA and CDR2 YSYEKL. The length of the CDR3 is 15 residues. CDR3 bases: TGCGCCAGCAGCCCGGAGAGGAGCTCTGGAAACACCATATATTTT. This codes for CASSPERSSGNTIYF.